One sample yielded the 5 T cell receptor beta chains listed below, sequenced in a study of blood T cell repertoires in COVID-19. Using immunoSEQ multiplex PCR, the repertoire was profiled, and TCRdb retains in-frame clones only, with some absent. Of around 290,000 clones in the sample, approximately 86% were seen once. The sample taken for sequencing was PBMCs or T cells enriched from blood (not recorded which). These receptors all stem from a woman between 18 and 30 years old who had recovered from COVID-19.

The chain recombines TRBV7-8 with TRBJ1-2; D is unresolved. Germline CDR1 and CDR2: SGHVS and FQNEAQ. This CDR3 region has 14 residues. V lost 1 base and J lost 1, with 7 bases in between. The DNA for the CDR3 is TGTGCCAGCAGCTTAGTTGCCGGTAACTATGGCTACACCTTC. This codes for CASSLVAGNYGYTF.

The chain recombines TRBV19 with TRBJ1-1, with no clear D. The V end was cut by 3 bases, the J end by 4 bases, with 9 bases between. Germline values: CDR1 LNHDA, CDR2 SQIVND (reference sequence). The CDR3 length is 13 residues. CDR3 sequence: CASSIWQSTEAFF. In DNA, the CDR3 is TGTGCCAGTAGTATTTGGCAGTCCACTGAAGCTTTCTTT.

For the CDR3, the DNA is TGTGGGGCGTCACAGAACACCGGGGAGCTGTTTTTT. Translated, it gives CGASQNTGELFF. The chain joins TRBV10-3 to TRBJ2-2, with D unresolved. This CDR3 has 12 residues. The germline V gene has CDR1 ENHRY and CDR2 SYGVKD.

The chain links TRBV7-2 to TRBJ1-2; no firm D call. Germline lookup yields CDR1 SGHTA and CDR2 FQGNSA. CDR3 length: 13 amino acids. Between the trimmed V and J ends, which lost 2 bases and 8 bases, there was a span of 12 bases. CDR3 residues: CASSLTNPSGYTF. For the CDR3, the DNA is TGTGCCAGCAGCTTAACAAACCCCTCCGGCTACACCTTC. Full variable domain (missing parts from reference TRBV7-2 and TRBJ1-2): GAGVSQSPSNKVTEKGKDVELRCDPISGHTALYWYRQSLGQGLEFLIYFQGNSAPDKSGLPSDRFSAERTGGSVSTLTIQRTQQEDSAVYLCASSLTNPSGYTFGSGTRLTVV.

The rearrangement uses TRBV3-1 (or the pseudogene TRBV3-2) and TRBJ2-7; 12 positions match TRBD1. The V gene's germline CDR1 is LGHDT and CDR2 YNNKEL (reference sequence). CDR3 length equals 16 residues. The ends lost 5 bases at V and 5 bases at J; junction bases unmatched: 10. CDR3 amino acids: CASSLRPGQGANEQYF. CDR3 sequence (DNA): TGTGCCAGCAGCTTACGACCGGGACAGGGGGCCAACGAGCAGTACTTC.